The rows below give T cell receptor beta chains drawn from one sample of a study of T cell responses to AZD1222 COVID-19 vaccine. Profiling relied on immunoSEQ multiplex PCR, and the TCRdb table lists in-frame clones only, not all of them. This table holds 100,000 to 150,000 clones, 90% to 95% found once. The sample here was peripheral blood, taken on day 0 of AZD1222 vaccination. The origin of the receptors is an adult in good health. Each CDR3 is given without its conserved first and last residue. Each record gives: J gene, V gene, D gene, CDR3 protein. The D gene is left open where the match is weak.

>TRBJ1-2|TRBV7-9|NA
ASSLGGNGYT
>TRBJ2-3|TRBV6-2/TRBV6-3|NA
ASSASAETDTQY
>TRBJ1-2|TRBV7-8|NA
ASSSAGGSYGYT
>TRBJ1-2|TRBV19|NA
ASSWQSYGYT
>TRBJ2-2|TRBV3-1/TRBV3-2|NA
ASSQSGRNTGELF
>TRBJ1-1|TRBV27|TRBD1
ASSSGTAMNTEAF
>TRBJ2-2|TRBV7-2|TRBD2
ASSPTSGGTGELF
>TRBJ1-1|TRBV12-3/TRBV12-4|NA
ASSLALNTEAF
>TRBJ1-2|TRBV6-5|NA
ASSYSILGSNYGYT
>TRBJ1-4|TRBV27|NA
ASSLQGHGGRGEKLF
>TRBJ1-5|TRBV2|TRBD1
ASSPDRNNQPQH
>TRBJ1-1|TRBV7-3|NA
ASSPLDLTEAF
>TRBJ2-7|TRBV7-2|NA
ASKRGDSSYEQY
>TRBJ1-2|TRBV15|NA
ATSRDAGEGYT
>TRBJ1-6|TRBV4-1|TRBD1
ASSQEQGYSPLH
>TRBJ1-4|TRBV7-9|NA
ASSLGFRAPDEKLF
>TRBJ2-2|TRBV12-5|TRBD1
ASGRDRRDGELF
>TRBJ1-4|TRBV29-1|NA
SVEDPAGVTNEKLF
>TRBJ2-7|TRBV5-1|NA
ASSLGGNWDEQY
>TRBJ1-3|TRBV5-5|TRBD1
ASSSSVRGGGNTIY
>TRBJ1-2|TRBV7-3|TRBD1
ASSTEGQGIYT
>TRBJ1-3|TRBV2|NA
ASSEGGNTIY
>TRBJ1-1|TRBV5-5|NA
ASSFGTGFTEAF
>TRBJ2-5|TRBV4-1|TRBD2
ASSPGTSVRETQY